This T cell receptor (beta chain) originates from a study of vaccination and CD4 T cells after COVID-19. Study-level information: The study enrolled six male and four female convalescents, two of whom were Hispanic. Researchers treated cells with overlapping spike peptides taken from SARS-CoV-2, HCoV-NL63, HCoV-OC43 and HCoV-229E. Study-level findings and limits: Only post-vaccination samples contained a median approximately 85% of the reactive clones in convalescent patients.

Cultured CD4+ T-cell DNA underwent Oncomine TCR Beta short-read sequencing. MiXCR, run by TCRdb on the PCR reads, gives a single entry per CDR3 protein. The table includes around 10,000 distinct CDR3 sequences, over 40% detected once. Trimming took 1 base from V and 5 from J; bases not matched to a gene: 11. This CDR3 spans 16 amino acids. Per germline, CDR1 SGHNT and CDR2 YYREEE (reference sequence). With regard to this clonotype: The antigen is unknown.

Described treatment: 10-day PBMC culture with coronavirus spike peptide pools or control peptides (ViraFEST assay). Expanded clonotypes were found by TCR sequencing after peptide-pool stimulation (ViraFEST). The J gene is TRBJ1-2, the V gene TRBV5-4; 7 bases agree with TRBD1. The specimen was CD4+ T cells from blood, cultured in vitro. The TCR was taken from a human donor who had recovered from COVID-19. The CDR3 spells CASSLMGAGGKYGYTF. The CDR3 DNA reads TGTGCCAGCAGCTTGATGGGGGCAGGGGGAAAATATGGCTACACCTTC.